What follows describes a single T cell receptor (beta chain). The entry originates in a study of blood T cell repertoires in COVID-19. About the study: In each case, the material was cDNA or gDNA derived from T cells, B-cell-depleted T cells, or PBMCs.

Authors' data handling: Estimates of nucleated cell counts were drawn from the amplification of reference gene primers. The assay was immunoSEQ multiplex PCR, and TCRdb's table has in-frame clones only and misses some. That table gives V, J and clone size, and the DNA gave D and trimming. The profile shows over 120,000 clones, approximately 90% of them singletons. From germline, CDR1 is MDHEN and CDR2 SYDVKM. Unmatched junction bases numbered 4, after V lost 6 bases and J lost 3 bases. CDR3 length: 13 amino acids. Input material: peripheral blood. The TCR was taken from a man between 60 and 75 years old with active or convalescent COVID-19. The chain is built from TRBV28 and TRBJ1-2, with 7 bases aligning to TRBD1. The CDR3 loop reads CASRWQGDYGYTF. The CDR3 nucleotides are TGTGCCAGCAGGTGGCAGGGGGACTATGGCTACACCTTC.